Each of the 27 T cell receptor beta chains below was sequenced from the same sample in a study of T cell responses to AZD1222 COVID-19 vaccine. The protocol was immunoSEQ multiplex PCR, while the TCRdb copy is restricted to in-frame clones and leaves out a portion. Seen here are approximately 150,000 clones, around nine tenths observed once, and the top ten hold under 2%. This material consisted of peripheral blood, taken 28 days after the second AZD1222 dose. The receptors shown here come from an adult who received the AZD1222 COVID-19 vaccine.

The CDR3 DNA reads TGTGCCAGCAGCGTCAGCACAGCCTCCGGGGTATATGGCTACACCTTC. The encoded protein is CASSVSTASGVYGYTF. This chain joins TRBV9 and TRBJ1-2; D is uncertain. From germline, CDR1 is SGDLS and CDR2 YYNGEE. Trimming pared 2 bases from V and 5 bases from J, leaving 19 bases between. The CDR3 is 16 residues long.

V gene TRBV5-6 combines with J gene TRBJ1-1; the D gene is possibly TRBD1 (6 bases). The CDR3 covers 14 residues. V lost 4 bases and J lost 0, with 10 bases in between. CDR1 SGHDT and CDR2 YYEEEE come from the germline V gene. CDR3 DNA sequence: TGTGCCAGCAGCACCTCAGGGGTGAACACTGAAGCTTTCTTT. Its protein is CASSTSGVNTEAFF. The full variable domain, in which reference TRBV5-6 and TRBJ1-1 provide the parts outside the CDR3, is DAGVTQSPTHLIKTRGQQVTLRCSPKSGHDTVSWYQQALGQGPQFIFQYYEEEERQRGNFPDRFSGHQFPNYSSELNVNALLLGDSALYLCASSTSGVNTEAFFGQGTRLTVV.

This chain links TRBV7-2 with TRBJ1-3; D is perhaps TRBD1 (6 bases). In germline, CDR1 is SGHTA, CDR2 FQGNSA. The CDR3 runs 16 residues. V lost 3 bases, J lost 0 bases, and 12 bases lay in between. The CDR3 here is CASSFGGLDSGNTIYF. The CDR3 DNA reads TGTGCCAGCAGCTTTGGGGGGCTCGACTCTGGAAACACCATATATTTT. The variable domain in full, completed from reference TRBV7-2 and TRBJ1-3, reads GAGVSQSPSNKVTEKGKDVELRCDPISGHTALYWYRQSLGQGLEFLIYFQGNSAPDKSGLPSDRFSAERTGGSVSTLTIQRTQQEDSAVYLCASSFGGLDSGNTIYFGEGSWLTVV.

In nucleotides, the CDR3 is TGTGCCAGCTCACCACAAAACAGGGCGTATTCCAACTATGGCTACACCTTC. Protein product: CASSPQNRAYSNYGYTF. The chain recombines TRBV18 with TRBJ1-2; a weak D match, TRBD1 (6 bases). The CDR3 contains 17 residues. Between the trimmed V and J ends, which lost 1 base and 2 bases, there was a span of 17 bases. The germline CDR1 and CDR2 sequences are KGHSH and LQKENI.

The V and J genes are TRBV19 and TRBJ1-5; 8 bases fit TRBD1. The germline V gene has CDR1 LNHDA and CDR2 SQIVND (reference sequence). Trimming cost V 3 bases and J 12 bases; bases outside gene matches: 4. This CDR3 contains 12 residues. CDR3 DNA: TGTGCCAGTAGTATTGGAGGGACAGGCCAGCATTTT. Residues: CASSIGGTGQHF.

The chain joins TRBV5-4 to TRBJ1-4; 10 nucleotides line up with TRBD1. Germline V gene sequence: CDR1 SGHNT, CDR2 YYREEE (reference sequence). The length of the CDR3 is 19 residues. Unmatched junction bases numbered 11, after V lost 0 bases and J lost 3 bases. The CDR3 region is CASSLARVTGGRANEKLFF. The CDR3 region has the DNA TGTGCCAGCAGCTTGGCCAGGGTGACAGGGGGCAGGGCTAATGAAAAACTGTTTTTT.

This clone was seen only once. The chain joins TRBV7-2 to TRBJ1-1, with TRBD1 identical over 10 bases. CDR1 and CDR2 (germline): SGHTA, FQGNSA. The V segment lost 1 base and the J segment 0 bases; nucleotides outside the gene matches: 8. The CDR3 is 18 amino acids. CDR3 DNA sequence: TGTGCCAGCAGCTTAGGGGACAGGGGAGTCGGGTTGAACACTGAAGCTTTCTTT. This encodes CASSLGDRGVGLNTEAFF.

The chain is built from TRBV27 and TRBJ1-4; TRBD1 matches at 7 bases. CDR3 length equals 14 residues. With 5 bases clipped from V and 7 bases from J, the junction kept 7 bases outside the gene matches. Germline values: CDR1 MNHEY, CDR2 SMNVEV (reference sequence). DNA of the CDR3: TGTGCCAGCAGTAGCATACAGGGGCCTGAAAAACTGTTTTTT. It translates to CASSSIQGPEKLFF.

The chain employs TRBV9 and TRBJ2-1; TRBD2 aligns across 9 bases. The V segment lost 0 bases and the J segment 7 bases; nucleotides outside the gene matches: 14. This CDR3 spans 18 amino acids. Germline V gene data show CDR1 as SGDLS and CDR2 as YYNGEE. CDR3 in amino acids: CASSVEVGVAGDWNEQFF. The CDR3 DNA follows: TGTGCCAGCAGCGTAGAAGTTGGGGTAGCGGGAGATTGGAATGAGCAGTTCTTC. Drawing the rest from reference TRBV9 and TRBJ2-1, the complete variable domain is DSGVTQTPKHLITATGQRVTLRCSPRSGDLSVYWYQQSLDQGLQFLIQYYNGEERAKGNILERFSAQQFPDLHSELNLSSLELGDSALYFCASSVEVGVAGDWNEQFFGPGTRLTVL.

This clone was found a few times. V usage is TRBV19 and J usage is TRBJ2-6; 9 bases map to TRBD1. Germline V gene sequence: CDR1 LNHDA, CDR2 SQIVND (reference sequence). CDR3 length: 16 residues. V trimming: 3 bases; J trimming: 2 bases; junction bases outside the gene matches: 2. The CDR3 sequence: CASSMTGGTGANVLTF. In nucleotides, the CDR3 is TGTGCCAGTAGTATGACAGGGGGAACTGGGGCCAACGTCCTGACTTTC.

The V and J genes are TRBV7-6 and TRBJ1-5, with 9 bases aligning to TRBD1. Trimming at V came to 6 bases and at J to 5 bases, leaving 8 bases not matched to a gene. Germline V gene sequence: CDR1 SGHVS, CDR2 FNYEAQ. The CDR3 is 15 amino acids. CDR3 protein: CASSSGTGRDQPQHF. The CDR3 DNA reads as TGTGCCAGCAGTTCCGGGACAGGGAGGGATCAGCCCCAGCATTTT.

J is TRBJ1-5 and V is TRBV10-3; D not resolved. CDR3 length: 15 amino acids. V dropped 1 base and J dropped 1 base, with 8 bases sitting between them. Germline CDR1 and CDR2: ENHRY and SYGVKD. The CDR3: CAISEFGDSNQPQHF. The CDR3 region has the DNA TGTGCCATCAGTGAGTTCGGTGACAGCAATCAGCCCCAGCATTTT.

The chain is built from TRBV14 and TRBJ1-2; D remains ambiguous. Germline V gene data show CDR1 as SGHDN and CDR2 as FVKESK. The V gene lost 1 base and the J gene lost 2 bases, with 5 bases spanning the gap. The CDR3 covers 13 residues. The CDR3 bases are TGTGCCAGCAGCCAAGTTGCCAACTATGGCTACACCTTC. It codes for CASSQVANYGYTF. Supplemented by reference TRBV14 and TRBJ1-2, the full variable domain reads EAGVTQFPSHSVIEKGQTVTLRCDPISGHDNLYWYRRVMGKEIKFLLHFVKESKQDESGMPNNRFLAERTGGTYSTLKVQPAELEDSGVYFCASSQVANYGYTFGSGTRLTVV.

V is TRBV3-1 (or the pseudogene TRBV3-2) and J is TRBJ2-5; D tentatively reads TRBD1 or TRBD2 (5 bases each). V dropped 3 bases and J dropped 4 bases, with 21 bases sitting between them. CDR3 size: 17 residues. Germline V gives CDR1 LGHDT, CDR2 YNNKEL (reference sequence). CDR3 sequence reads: CASSHGRDGLFRETQYF. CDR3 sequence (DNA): TGTGCCAGCAGCCACGGCCGGGACGGCCTCTTCCGAGAGACCCAGTACTTC.

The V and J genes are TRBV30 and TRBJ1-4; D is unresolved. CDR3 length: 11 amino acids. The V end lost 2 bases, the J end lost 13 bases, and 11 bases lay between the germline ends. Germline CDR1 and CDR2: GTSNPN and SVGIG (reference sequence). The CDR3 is CAWSPRSGLFF. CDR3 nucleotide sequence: TGTGCCTGGAGTCCTCGGTCCGGACTGTTTTTT. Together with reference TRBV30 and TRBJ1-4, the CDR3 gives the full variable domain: SQTIHQWPATLVQPVGSPLSLECTVEGTSNPNLYWYRQAAGRGLQLLFYSVGIGQISSEVPQNLSASRPQDRQFILSSKKLLLSDSGFYLCAWSPRSGLFFGSGTQLSVL.

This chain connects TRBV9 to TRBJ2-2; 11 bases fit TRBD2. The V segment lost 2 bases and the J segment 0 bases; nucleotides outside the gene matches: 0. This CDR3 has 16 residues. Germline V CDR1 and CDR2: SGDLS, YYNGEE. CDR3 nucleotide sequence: TGTGCCAGCAGCGTGACTAGCGGGGCGAACACCGGGGAGCTGTTTTTT. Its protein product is CASSVTSGANTGELFF.

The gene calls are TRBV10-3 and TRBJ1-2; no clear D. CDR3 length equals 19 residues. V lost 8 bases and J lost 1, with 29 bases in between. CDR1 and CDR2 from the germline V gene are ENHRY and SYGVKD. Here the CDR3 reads CAIGEPPSRRRKNNYGYTF. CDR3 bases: TGTGCCATCGGGGAGCCCCCAAGCCGTCGCAGGAAGAATAACTATGGCTACACCTTC.

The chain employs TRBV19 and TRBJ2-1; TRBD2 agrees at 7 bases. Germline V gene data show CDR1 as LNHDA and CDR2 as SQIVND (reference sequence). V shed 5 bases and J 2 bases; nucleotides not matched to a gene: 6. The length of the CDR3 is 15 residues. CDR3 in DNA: TGTGCCAGTAGTTCGGGAACTAGCGCCTACAATGAGCAGTTCTTC. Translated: CASSSGTSAYNEQFF.

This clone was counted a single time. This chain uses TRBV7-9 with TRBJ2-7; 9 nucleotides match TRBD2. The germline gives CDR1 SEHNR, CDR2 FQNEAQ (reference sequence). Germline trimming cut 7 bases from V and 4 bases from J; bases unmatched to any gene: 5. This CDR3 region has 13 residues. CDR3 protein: CASIETSGYEQYF. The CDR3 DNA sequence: TGTGCCAGCATCGAGACTAGCGGATACGAGCAGTACTTC.

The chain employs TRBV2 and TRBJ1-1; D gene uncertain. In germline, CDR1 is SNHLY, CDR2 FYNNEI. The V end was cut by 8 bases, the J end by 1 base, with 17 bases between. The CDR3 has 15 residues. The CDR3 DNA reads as TGTGCCAGCCGACTGCTCGATTTTCAGAACACTGAAGCTTTCTTT. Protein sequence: CASRLLDFQNTEAFF.

The CDR3 DNA is TGTGCCAGCAGCGAAAAGACAGGGGGAGTTGATGAAAAACTGTTTTTT. It is translated as CASSEKTGGVDEKLFF. This chain uses TRBV2 with TRBJ1-4; 9 bases are a match to TRBD1. Germline CDR1 SNHLY, CDR2 FYNNEI. CDR3 length: 16 residues. J was trimmed by 6 bases and V by 6 bases; bases with no gene match: 11.

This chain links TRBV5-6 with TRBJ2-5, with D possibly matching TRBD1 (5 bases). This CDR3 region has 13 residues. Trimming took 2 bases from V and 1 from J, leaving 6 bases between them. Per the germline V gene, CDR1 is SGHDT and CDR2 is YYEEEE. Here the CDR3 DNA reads TGTGCCAGCAGCTTAGGGGTCCAAGAGACCCAGTACTTC. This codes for CASSLGVQETQYF.

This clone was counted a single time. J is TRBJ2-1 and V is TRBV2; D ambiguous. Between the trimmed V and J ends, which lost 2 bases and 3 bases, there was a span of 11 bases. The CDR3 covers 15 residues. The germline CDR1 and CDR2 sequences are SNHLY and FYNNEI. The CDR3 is CASSESLNFYNEQFF. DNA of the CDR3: TGTGCCAGCAGTGAATCGCTAAACTTCTACAATGAGCAGTTCTTC.

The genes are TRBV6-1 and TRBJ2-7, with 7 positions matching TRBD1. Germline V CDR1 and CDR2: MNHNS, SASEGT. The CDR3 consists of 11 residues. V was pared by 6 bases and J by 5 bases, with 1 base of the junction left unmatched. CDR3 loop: CASSQGDEQYF. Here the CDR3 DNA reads TGTGCCAGCAGCCAGGGGGACGAGCAGTACTTC.

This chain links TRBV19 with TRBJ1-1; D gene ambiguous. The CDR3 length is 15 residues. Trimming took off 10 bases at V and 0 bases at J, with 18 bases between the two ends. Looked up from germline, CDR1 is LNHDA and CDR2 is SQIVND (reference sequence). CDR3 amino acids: CATSKGPSMNTEAFF. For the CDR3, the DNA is TGTGCCACCTCGAAAGGACCCAGTATGAACACTGAAGCTTTCTTT.

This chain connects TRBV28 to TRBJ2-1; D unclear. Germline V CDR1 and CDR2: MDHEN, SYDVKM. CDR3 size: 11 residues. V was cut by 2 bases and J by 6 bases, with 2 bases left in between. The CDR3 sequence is CASSLINEQFF. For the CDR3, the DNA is TGTGCCAGCAGTTTAATCAATGAGCAGTTCTTC.

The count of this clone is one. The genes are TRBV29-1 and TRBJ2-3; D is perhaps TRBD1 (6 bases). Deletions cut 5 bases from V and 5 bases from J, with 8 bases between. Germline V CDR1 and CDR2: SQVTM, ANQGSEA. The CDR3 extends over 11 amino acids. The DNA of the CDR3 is TGCAGCGTTTCGGGACAAGATACGCAGTATTTT. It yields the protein CSVSGQDTQYF.